These 15 T cell receptor beta chains were all obtained from the same sample, sequenced in a study of monozygotic twins with inflammatory bowel disease. No DNA is given; TCRdb re-called the 5' RACE reads and lists each CDR3 protein once. Its listing shows some 170,000 distinct CDR3 sequences. The sequencing sample was made of blood. These receptors were obtained from a human donor with ulcerative colitis or Crohn's disease, or a healthy co-twin of an affected twin (not recorded which).

The V gene is TRBV15, the J gene TRBJ2-6. Looked up from germline, CDR1 is LNHNV and CDR2 is YYDKDF (reference sequence). The CDR3 consists of 16 residues. CDR3 residues: CATSRVPGSGANVLTF.

The genes are TRBV5-6 and TRBJ1-1; TCRdb indicates TRBD1, and absent DNA this call remains unverified. Germline assignment: CDR1 SGHDT and CDR2 YYEEEE. This CDR3 is built from 15 residues. CDR3: CASSFRDAPTLRAFF.

V gene TRBV5-6 combines with J gene TRBJ2-1; TCRdb returns TRBD2, unconfirmable since there is no DNA. Germline CDR1 reads SGHDT; CDR2 reads YYEEEE. The CDR3 sequence is 14 residues long. This chain's CDR3 is CASSLIREGNEQFF.

This chain connects TRBV7-8 to TRBJ2-7; the D call from TCRdb, TRBD1, cannot be confirmed without DNA. CDR3 length: 13 residues. Germline loops: CDR1 SGHVS, CDR2 FQNEAQ. This CDR3 is CASSPNGGVEQYF.

The chain joins TRBV20-1 to TRBJ1-5. Germline loops: CDR1 DFQATT, CDR2 SNEGSKA (reference sequence). This CDR3 spans 14 amino acids. The CDR3 loop is CSASRPESNQPQHF.

The J gene is TRBJ2-7, the V gene TRBV2. Germline values: CDR1 SNHLY, CDR2 FYNNEI. The CDR3 spans 14 residues. The CDR3 spells CASRLTHTSYEQYF.

This chain links TRBV4-3 with TRBJ1-6. The CDR3 extends over 16 amino acids. The V gene's germline CDR1 is LGHNA and CDR2 YSLEER. CDR3: CASSQNIRQSNSPLHF.

The chain has TRBV21-1 and TRBJ2-7; TCRdb's D call of TRBD2 is untestable without DNA. TRBV21-1 counts as a pseudogene. This CDR3 comprises 14 residues. The CDR3 sequence: CARLPGLAGEEQYF.

V gene TRBV12-5 combines with J gene TRBJ1-1. The germline gives CDR1 LGHNT, CDR2 FRNRAP. This CDR3 has 11 residues. CDR3 sequence: CASGLEGEAFF.

The chain is built from TRBV29-1 and TRBJ2-5; with no DNA, the TCRdb D assignment of TRBD1 cannot be verified. Germline V gives CDR1 SQVTM, CDR2 ANQGSEA. This CDR3 has 15 residues. CDR3 protein: CSVVDRGPFQETQYF.

The chain recombines TRBV29-1 with TRBJ2-7; absent DNA, TCRdb's TRBD2 call cannot be checked. Germline V gene lookup returns CDR1 SQVTM and CDR2 ANQGSEA. CDR3 length: 15 residues. This CDR3 is CSVGYWGTSSYEQYF.

The chain carries TRBV28 and TRBJ2-1; TCRdb proposes TRBD2, but this gene call is untestable without DNA. From germline, CDR1 is MDHEN and CDR2 SYDVKM. The CDR3 is 17 amino acids. CDR3 region: CASSFQIGLAGGNEQFF.

The V gene is TRBV20-1, the J gene TRBJ2-3; TCRdb's assignment of TRBD2 cannot be checked, as there is no DNA. The CDR3 runs to 15 residues. The V gene's germline CDR1 is DFQATT and CDR2 SNEGSKA (reference sequence). The chain's CDR3 is CSARNSGGGPDTQYF.

The V gene is TRBV7-8, the J gene TRBJ2-2; the TRBD2 assignment by TCRdb is unverifiable without DNA. The CDR3 length is 15 residues. Looked up from germline, CDR1 is SGHVS and CDR2 is FQNEAQ. The CDR3 loop reads CASSLIAGDTGELFF.

The CDR3 sequence is CASSLGVFRNTIYF. The chain uses TRBV5-1 and TRBJ1-3. The CDR3 has 14 amino acids. The germline V gene has CDR1 SGHRS and CDR2 YFSETQ.